The sequence of this T cell receptor beta chain was determined in a study of blood T cell repertoires in COVID-19. Study-wide context: Samples representing acute and convalescent COVID-19 were sourced from the United States, Italy and Spain.

Sequenced by immunoSEQ multiplex PCR; TCRdb stores in-frame clones only, minus some. The sample has some 87,000 clones, about 86% seen once; the top ten hold approximately 39%. Germline CDR1 SGHTA, CDR2 FQGNSA. V lost 3 bases to trimming and J lost 2 bases, with 8 bases between them. This CDR3 region has 14 residues. The TCR sequence derives from a man older than 75 with active or convalescent COVID-19. This sequence joins TRBV7-2 and TRBJ1-3, with D possibly being TRBD1 (5 bases). The specimen was peripheral blood. The CDR3 region is CASSFREAGNTIYF. The DNA of the CDR3 is TGTGCCAGCAGCTTCAGGGAGGCTGGAAACACCATATATTTT.